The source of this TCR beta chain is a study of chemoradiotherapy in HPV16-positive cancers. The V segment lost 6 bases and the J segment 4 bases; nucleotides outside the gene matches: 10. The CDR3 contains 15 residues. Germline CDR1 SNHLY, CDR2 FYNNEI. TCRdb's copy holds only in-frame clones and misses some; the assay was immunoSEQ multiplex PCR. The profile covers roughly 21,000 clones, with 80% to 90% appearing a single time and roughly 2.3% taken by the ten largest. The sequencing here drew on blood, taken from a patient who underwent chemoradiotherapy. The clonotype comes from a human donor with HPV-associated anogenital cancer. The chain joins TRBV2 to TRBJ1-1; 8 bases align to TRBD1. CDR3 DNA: TGTGCCAGCAGGGCCCCCAGGGGGCTTATCACTGAAGCTTTCTTT. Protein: CASRAPRGLITEAFF.